The clone carrying this TCR beta chain was observed once. What it binds is not known. The data were obtained in a study of Tregs in tolerant kidney transplant recipients. The study, taken as a whole, reports: Findings come from small patient numbers and require larger validation. Some patients' samples used different primers over time, so nucleotide sequences weren't comparable. Antigen-driven expansion was suggested because donor-specific Tregs expanded more than all Tregs in tolerant patients.

Data came from immunoSEQ multiplex PCR; TCRdb stores just in-frame clones and leaves some out. The sample includes about 77,000 clones, roughly 98% of them seen just once. Thawed PBMCs were FACS-sorted into unstimulated CD4+CD25+CD127- regulatory T cells, CD4+CD25- non-regulatory cells, CD4 and CD8 cells. The CDR3 loop spans 14 amino acids. Germline V lookup: CDR1 SNHLY, CDR2 FYNNEI. V was clipped by 6 bases and J by 2 bases; unmatched bases: 4. The material was CD4+ T cells from blood, obtained before the transplant. The origin of this receptor is a human donor who received a combined kidney and bone marrow transplant. The chain carries TRBV2 and TRBJ2-7; 10 bases line up with TRBD1. In DNA, the CDR3 is TGTGCCAGCAGCCCCGGACAGGGGGCCTACGAGCAGTACTTC. Encoded protein: CASSPGQGAYEQYF.